This T cell receptor (beta chain) was sequenced for a study of blood T cells in healthy people across ages. Sample-barcoded 5' priming and a J-beta primer mix drove a second PCR of about 6 to 12 cycles. TCRdb used MiXCR to reprocess the 5' RACE reads, holding one entry per CDR3 protein. The sample records approximately 800,000 distinct CDR3 sequences, less than 60% being singletons. The germline V gene has CDR1 DFQATT and CDR2 SNEGSKA (reference sequence). This CDR3 comprises 11 residues. V was cut by 6 bases and J by 3 bases, with 9 bases left in between. This receptor was identified in a man of 80 years or more in good health. Specimen: blood. V is TRBV20-1 and J is TRBJ2-7; TRBD2 is a possible D gene (5 bases). DNA of the CDR3: TGCAGTGCCCCGGGGATCTACGAGCAGTACTTC. Its protein is CSAPGIYEQYF.